This T cell receptor beta chain was obtained from a study of technical replicates of blood from several donors. Trimming removed 4 bases from V and 0 bases from J, with 17 bases in between. The CDR3 is 17 residues long. Looked up from germline, CDR1 is SGHDT and CDR2 is YYEEEE. Using immunoSEQ multiplex PCR, the repertoire was profiled, and TCRdb retains in-frame clones only, with some absent. The table shows under 35,000 clones, with around nine tenths occurring only once. Specimen: PBMCs. This clonotype was sampled from a human donor in good health. Some clones in this sample may be carry-over from other donors' samples. This sequence joins TRBV5-6 and TRBJ1-3; D gene uncertain. CDR3 amino acids: CASSQMRYSSSGNTIYF. For the CDR3, the DNA is TGTGCCAGCAGCCAAATGCGGTATTCCAGCTCTGGAAACACCATATATTTT.